This T cell receptor (beta chain) comes out of a study of control samples from healthy donors and cancer patients (dated by TCRdb to the early 2020s). Library method: the immunoSEQ multiplex PCR assay. What TCRdb holds here is the immuneACCESS table cut down to in-frame rearrangements. Part of the clones is not present; checked against another copy, under half of the missing clones reflect an unresolved V gene, and the others are unexplained. Across this sample there are roughly 170,000 clones, with approximately 92% seen only once. The biggest ten clones account for almost 1.5% of the sample. CDR1 MNHEY and CDR2 SMNVEV were looked up in the germline V gene (reference sequence). The CDR3 spans 17 residues, from the cysteine through the phenylalanine. The CDR3 DNA has 51 bases and is translated from base 1. Germline trimming: 4 bases from V, 0 bases from J; junction bases outside gene matches: 6. This clone was detected once. Its recognized antigen is unknown. One base away there is no much larger clone; base qualities are not given.

The material sequenced was blood. The source of this sequence is a man aged 18 to 29 in good health. The rearranged segments are TRBV27 and TRBJ2-1; TRBD2 agrees with 10 junctional bases. CDR3 loop: CASSSPSGGPSYNEQFF. The nucleotide sequence reads as follows: TGTGCCAGCAGTTCTCCTAGCGGGGGCCCCTCCTACAATGAGCAGTTCTTC.